The rows below give T cell receptor beta chains drawn from one sample of a study of blood T cell repertoires in COVID-19. This table comes from immunoSEQ multiplex PCR, and its TCRdb copy is limited to in-frame clones, with some not included. The top ten hold about 1.4% of the sample, which has over 250,000 clones, around 87% seen once. The specimen sequenced was peripheral blood. The receptors here all came from a woman aged 40 to 49 who had recovered from COVID-19. Each CDR3 is given with its conserved first and last residue. The order of the fields is D gene, V gene, clone size, J gene, CDR3 protein, CDR3 DNA. D genes are given only for firm matches. Only some rows state a clone size, as once, few, many or a class for expanded clones.

>TRBD1|TRBV9|NA|TRBJ2-3
CASSGGQVSTDTQYF
TGTGCCAGCAGCGGTGGACAGGTTAGCACAGATACGCAGTATTTT
>NA|TRBV12-5|NA|TRBJ2-1
CASGLSENEQFF
TGTGCTAGTGGTTTAAGTGAGAATGAGCAGTTCTTC
>TRBD1|TRBV2|NA|TRBJ1-5
CASRGQGRQPQHF
TGTGCCAGCAGGGGACAGGGGAGGCAGCCCCAGCATTTT
>NA|TRBV7-8|NA|TRBJ2-3
CASSLGERFTDTQYF
TGTGCCAGCAGCTTAGGGGAGAGATTCACAGATACGCAGTATTTT
>TRBD1|TRBV30|NA|TRBJ1-4
CAWSQGVQLNEKLFF
TGTGCCTGGAGTCAGGGGGTCCAACTTAATGAAAAACTGTTTTTT
>TRBD1|TRBV7-2|NA|TRBJ1-5
CASSSSGGNQPQHF
TGTGCCAGCAGCTCATCAGGGGGGAATCAGCCCCAGCATTTT
>TRBD1|TRBV5-1|NA|TRBJ2-7
CASSHATGGIGEQYF
TGCGCCAGCAGCCACGCGACAGGGGGCATCGGCGAGCAGTACTTC
>NA|TRBV6-5|NA|TRBJ1-6
CASSYRESSYNSPLHF
TGTGCCAGCAGTTACCGTGAGAGCTCCTATAATTCACCCCTCCACTTT
>TRBD1|TRBV5-1|NA|TRBJ1-1
CASSWDRGNTEAFF
TGCGCCAGCAGCTGGGACAGGGGGAACACTGAAGCTTTCTTT
>NA|TRBV5-5|NA|TRBJ1-1
CASSLGPVPGTEAFF
TGTGCCAGCAGCTTGGGGCCGGTCCCGGGGACTGAAGCTTTCTTT
>NA|TRBV19|NA|TRBJ2-7
CASSKTRVDQQYF
TGTGCCAGTAGTAAGACGCGGGTGGATCAGCAGTACTTC
>NA|TRBV4-1|NA|TRBJ2-5
CASSRRGLTETQYF
TGCGCCAGCAGCCGACGAGGGCTGACGGAGACCCAGTACTTC
>NA|TRBV19|few|TRBJ1-6
CASSITRNSPLHF
TGTGCCAGTAGTATTACCAGGAATTCACCCCTCCACTTT
>TRBD1|TRBV11-2|NA|TRBJ1-2
CASSPIRQGANYGYTF
TGTGCCAGCAGCCCGATTCGACAGGGTGCTAACTATGGCTACACCTTC
>NA|TRBV27|NA|TRBJ2-3
CASSLKATSGSTDTQYF
TGTGCCAGCAGTTTAAAGGCAACGTCGGGTAGCACAGATACGCAGTATTTT
>NA|TRBV6-6|NA|TRBJ2-4
CASRLAATAKNIQYF
TGTGCCAGCAGACTAGCCGCAACAGCCAAAAACATTCAGTACTTC
>TRBD1|TRBV29-1|NA|TRBJ1-1
CSVVGRGISEAFF
TGCAGCGTTGTGGGCAGGGGGATCTCTGAAGCTTTCTTT